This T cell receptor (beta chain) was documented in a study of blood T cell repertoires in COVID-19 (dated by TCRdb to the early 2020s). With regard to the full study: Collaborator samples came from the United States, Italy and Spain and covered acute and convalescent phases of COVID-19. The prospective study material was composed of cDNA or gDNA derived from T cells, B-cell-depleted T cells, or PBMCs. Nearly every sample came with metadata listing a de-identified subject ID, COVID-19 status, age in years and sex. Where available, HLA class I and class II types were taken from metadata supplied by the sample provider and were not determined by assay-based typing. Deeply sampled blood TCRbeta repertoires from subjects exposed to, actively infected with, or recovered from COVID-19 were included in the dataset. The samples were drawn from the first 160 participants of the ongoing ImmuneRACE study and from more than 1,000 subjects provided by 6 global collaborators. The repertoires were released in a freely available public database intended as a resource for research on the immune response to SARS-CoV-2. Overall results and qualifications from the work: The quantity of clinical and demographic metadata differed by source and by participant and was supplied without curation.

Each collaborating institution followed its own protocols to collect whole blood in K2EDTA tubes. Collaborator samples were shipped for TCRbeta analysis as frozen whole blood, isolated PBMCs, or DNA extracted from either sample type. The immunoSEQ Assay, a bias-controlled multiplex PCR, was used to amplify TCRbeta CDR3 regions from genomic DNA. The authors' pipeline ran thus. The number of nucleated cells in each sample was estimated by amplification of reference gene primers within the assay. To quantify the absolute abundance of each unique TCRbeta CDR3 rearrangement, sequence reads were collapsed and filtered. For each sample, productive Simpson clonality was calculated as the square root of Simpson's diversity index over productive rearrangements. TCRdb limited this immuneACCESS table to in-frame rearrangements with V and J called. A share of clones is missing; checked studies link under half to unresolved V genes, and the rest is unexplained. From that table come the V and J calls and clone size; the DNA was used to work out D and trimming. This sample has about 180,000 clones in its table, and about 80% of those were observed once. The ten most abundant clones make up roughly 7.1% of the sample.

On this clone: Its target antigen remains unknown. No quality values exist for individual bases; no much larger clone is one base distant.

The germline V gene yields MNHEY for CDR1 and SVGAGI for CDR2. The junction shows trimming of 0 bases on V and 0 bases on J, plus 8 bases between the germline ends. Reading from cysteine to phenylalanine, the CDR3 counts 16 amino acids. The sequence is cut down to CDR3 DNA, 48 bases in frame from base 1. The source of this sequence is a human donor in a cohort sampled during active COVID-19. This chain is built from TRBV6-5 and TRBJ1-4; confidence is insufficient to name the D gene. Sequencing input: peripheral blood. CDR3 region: CASSYSVQSTNEKLFF. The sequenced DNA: TGTGCCAGCAGTTACTCGGTACAGTCAACTAATGAAAAACTGTTTTTT.